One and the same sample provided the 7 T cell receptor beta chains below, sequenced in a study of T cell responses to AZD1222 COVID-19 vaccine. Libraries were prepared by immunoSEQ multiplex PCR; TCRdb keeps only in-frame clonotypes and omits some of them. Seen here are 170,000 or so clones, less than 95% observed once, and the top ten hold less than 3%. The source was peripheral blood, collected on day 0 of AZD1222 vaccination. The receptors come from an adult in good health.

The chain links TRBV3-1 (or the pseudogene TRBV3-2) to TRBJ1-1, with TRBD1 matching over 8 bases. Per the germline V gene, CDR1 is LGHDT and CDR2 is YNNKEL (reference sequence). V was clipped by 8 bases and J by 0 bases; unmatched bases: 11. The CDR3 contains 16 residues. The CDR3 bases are TGTGCCAGCCCGCGTGTAGGACAGGGATTGAACACTGAAGCTTTCTTT. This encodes CASPRVGQGLNTEAFF.

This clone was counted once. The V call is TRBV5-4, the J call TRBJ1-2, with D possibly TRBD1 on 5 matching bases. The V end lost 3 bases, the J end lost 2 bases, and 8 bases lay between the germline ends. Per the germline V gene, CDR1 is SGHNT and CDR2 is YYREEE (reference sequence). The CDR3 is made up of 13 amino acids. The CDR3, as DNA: TGTGCCAGCAGCTGGGACGGGAACTATGGCTACACCTTC. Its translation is CASSWDGNYGYTF. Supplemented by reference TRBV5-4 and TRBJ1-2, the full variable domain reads ETGVTQSPTHLIKTRGQQVTLRCSSQSGHNTVSWYQQALGQGPQFIFQYYREEENGRGNFPPRFSGLQFPNYSSELNVNALELDDSALYLCASSWDGNYGYTFGSGTRLTVV.

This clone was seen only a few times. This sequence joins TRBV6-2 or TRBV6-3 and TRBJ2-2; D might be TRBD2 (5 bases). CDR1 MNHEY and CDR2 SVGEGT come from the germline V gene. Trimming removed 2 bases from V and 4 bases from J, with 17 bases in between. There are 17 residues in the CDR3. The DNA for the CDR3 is TGTGCCAGCAGTTACCTTGTGCGACGTGCGGGCACCGGGGAGCTGTTTTTT. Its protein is CASSYLVRRAGTGELFF.

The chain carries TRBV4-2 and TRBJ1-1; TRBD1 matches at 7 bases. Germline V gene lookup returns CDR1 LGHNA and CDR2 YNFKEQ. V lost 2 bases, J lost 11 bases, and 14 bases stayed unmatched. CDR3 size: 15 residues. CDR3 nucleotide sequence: TGTGCCAGCAGCCAACCCGACAGGGATGCGTCTCGGGCTTTCTTT. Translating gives CASSQPDRDASRAFF.

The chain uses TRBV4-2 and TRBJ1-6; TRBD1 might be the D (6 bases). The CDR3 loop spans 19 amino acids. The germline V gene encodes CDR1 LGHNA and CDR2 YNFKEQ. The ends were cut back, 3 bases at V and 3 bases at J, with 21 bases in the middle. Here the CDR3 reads CASSHSSAEGGVYNSPLHF. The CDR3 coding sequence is TGTGCCAGCAGCCATTCCTCTGCGGAGGGGGGAGTCTATAATTCACCCCTCCACTTT.

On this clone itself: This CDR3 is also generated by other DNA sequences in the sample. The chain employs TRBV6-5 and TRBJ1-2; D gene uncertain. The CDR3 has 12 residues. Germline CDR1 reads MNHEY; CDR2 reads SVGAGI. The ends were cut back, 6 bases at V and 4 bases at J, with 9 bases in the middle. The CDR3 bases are TGTGCCAGCAGGGCAGGAGGCTATGGCTACACCTTC. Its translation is CASRAGGYGYTF.

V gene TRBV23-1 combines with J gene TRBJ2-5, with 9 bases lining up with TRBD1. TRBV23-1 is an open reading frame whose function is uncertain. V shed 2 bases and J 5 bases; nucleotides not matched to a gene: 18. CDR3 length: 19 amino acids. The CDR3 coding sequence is TGCGCCAGCAGTCAACGGATGGGGGGGGACAGGGCCGTGAGGGAGACCCAGTACTTC. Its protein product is CASSQRMGGDRAVRETQYF.